This T cell receptor beta chain was observed in a study of response to subunit inactivated influenza vaccine. Only a few counts were recorded for this clonotype. The antigen is undetermined. Per germline, CDR1 DFQATT and CDR2 SNEGSKA (reference sequence). Between the trimmed V and J ends, which lost 5 bases and 7 bases, there was a span of 20 bases. This CDR3 has 14 amino acids. TCRdb re-derived calls from the RT-PCR reads in MiXCR, one entry per CDR3 protein. The profile shows about 480,000 distinct CDR3 sequences, approximately 13% of them singletons. Study-level points and caveats: Each seasonal flu vaccination may recruit only limited new T cells, authors suggested.

V usage is TRBV20-1 and J usage is TRBJ1-1, with a possible D match to TRBD1 (5 bases). The origin of this receptor is a man in his fifties who received an inactivated influenza vaccine. The material was PBMCs from blood, obtained roughly 45 days after vaccination. The CDR3 here is CSALGGNVGFEAFF. Written as DNA, the CDR3 is TGCAGTGCTCTGGGGGGGAATGTAGGTTTTGAAGCTTTCTTT.